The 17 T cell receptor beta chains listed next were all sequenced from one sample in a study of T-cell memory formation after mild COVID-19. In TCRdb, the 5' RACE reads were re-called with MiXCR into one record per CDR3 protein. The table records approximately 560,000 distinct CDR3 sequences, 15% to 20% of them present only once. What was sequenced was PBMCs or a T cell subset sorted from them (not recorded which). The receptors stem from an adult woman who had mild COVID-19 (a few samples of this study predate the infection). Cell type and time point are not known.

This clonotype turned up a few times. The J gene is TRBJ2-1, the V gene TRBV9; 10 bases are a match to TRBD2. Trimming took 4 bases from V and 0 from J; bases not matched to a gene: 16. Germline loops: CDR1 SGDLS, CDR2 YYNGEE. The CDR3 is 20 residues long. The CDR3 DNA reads TGTGCCAGCAGCTCCCAAGGACTAGCGGCTCTAGCTCACTCCTACAATGAGCAGTTCTTC. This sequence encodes CASSSQGLAALAHSYNEQFF.

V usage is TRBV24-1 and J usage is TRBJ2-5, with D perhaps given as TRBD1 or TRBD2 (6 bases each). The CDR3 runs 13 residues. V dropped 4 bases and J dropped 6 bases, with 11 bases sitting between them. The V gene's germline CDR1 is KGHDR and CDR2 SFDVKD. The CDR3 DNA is TGTGCCACCAGTGACGGGGGCGTGAAGACCCAGTACTTC. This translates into CATSDGGVKTQYF.

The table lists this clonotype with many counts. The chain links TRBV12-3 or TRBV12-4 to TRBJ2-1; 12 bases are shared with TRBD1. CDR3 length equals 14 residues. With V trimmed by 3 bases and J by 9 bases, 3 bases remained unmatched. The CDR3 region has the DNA TGTGCCAGCAGTTTCGGGACAGGGGGCAGTGAGCAGTTCTTC. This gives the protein CASSFGTGGSEQFF.

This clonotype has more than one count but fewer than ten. CDR3 sequence: CASSPSVRLEGYTF. Here the CDR3 DNA reads TGTGCCAGCAGTCCCTCAGTAAGGCTCGAAGGCTACACCTTC. The chain recombines TRBV12-3 or TRBV12-4 with TRBJ1-2, with D unresolved. V shed 5 bases and J shed 8 bases, with 18 bases lying between them. This CDR3 has 14 residues.

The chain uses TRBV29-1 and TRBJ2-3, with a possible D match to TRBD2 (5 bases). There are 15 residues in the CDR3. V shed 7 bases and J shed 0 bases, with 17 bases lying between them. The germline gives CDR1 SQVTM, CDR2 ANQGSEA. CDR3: CSAQRGSISTDTQYF. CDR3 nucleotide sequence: TGCAGCGCCCAGAGAGGGAGTATTAGCACAGATACGCAGTATTTT.

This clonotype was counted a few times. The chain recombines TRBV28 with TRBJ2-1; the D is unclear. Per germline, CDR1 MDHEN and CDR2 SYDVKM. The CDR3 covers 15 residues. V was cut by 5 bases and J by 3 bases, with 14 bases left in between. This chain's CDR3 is CASSRHIENYNEQFF. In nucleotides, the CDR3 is TGTGCCAGCAGTCGACACATAGAAAACTACAATGAGCAGTTCTTC.

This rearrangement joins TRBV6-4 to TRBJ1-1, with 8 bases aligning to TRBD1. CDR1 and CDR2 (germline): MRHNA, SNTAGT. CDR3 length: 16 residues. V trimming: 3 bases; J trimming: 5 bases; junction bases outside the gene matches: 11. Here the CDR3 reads CASSEAGGLGFTEAFF. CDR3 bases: TGTGCCAGCAGTGAGGCAGGGGGCCTGGGGTTTACTGAAGCTTTCTTT.

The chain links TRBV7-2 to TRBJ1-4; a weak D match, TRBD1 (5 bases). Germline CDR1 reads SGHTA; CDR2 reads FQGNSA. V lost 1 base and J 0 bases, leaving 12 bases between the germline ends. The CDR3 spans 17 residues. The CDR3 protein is CASSLGTGQSTNEKLFF. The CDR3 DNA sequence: TGTGCCAGCAGCTTAGGGACCGGACAATCAACTAATGAAAAACTGTTTTTT.

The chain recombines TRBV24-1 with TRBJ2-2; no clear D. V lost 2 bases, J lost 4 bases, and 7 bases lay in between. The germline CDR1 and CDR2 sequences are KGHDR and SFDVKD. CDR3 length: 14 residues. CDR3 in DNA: TGTGCCACCAGTGATTCCGCCAGCACCGGGGAGCTGTTTTTT. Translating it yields CATSDSASTGELFF.

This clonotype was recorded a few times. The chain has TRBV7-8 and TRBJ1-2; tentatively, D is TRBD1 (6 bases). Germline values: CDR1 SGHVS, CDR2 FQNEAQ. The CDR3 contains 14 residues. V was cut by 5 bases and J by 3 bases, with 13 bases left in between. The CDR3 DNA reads TGTGCCAGCAGCCGTCAGGGGACGGACTATGGCTACACCTTC. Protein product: CASSRQGTDYGYTF.

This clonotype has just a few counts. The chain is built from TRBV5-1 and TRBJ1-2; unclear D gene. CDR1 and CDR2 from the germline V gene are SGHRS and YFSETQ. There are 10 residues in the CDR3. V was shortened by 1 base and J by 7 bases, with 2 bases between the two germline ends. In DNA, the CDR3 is TGCGCCAGCAGCTTGCTTGGCTACACCTTC. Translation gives CASSLLGYTF.

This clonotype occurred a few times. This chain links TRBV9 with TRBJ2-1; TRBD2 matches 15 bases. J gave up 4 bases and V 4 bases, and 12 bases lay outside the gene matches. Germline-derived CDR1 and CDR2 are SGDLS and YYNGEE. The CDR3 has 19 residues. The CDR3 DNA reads TGTGCCAGCAGCTCCCCCGGTAGGACTAGCGGGAGGGGATACAATGAGCAGTTCTTC. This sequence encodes CASSSPGRTSGRGYNEQFF.

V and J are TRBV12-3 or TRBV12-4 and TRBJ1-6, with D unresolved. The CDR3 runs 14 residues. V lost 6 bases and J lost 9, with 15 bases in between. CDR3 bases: TGTGCCAGCAGCGGCGGTCAATACCGTTCACCCCTCCACTTT. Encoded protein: CASSGGQYRSPLHF.

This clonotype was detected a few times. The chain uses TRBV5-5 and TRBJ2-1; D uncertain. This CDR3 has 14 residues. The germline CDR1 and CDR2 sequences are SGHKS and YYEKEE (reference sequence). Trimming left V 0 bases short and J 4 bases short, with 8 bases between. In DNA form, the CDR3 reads TGTGCCAGCAGCTTGGACGGGTGGTACAATGAGCAGTTCTTC. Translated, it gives CASSLDGWYNEQFF.

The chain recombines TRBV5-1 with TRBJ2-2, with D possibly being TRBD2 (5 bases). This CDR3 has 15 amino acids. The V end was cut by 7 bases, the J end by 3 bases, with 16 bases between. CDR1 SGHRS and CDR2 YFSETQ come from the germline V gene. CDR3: CASSGNRADTGELFF. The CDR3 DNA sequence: TGCGCCAGCTCGGGAAACAGAGCAGACACCGGGGAGCTGTTTTTT.

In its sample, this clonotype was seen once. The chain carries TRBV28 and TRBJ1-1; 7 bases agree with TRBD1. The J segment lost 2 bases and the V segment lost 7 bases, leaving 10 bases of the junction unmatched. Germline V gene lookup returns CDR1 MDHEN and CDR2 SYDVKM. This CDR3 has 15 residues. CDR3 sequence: CASTPQGDPNTEAFF. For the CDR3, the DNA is TGTGCCAGCACCCCCCAGGGGGACCCCAACACTGAAGCTTTCTTT.

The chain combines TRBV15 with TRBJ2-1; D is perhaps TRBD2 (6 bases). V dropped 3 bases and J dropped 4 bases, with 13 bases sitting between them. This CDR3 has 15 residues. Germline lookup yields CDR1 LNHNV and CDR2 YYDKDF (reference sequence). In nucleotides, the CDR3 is TGTGCCACCAGCAGCGCCAGCGGAGGGTACAATGAGCAGTTCTTC. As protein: CATSSASGGYNEQFF.